This TCR beta chain appears in the sequencing data of a study of cytomegalovirus exposure and HLA in healthy donors. PCR involved 60 Vbeta and 13 Jbeta primers. Produced via immunoSEQ multiplex PCR; TCRdb's table is partial and in-frame only. The data hold around 180,000 clones, with roughly 84% observed a single time. The donors were healthy bone marrow donors. While unrecorded immune exposures were likely, the donors were nominally healthy when sampled. V trimming: 2 bases; J trimming: 1 base; junction bases outside the gene matches: 5. Per germline, CDR1 MRHNA and CDR2 SNTAGT. The CDR3 has 16 amino acids.

The chain employs TRBV6-4 and TRBJ2-3, with 8 bases identical to TRBD2. The sequenced sample consisted of PBMCs. This clonotype originated in a boy younger than 18 in good health and CMV-seronegative. DNA for the CDR3: TGTGCCAGCAGTGACACGGCGGGGGGTCGCACAGATACGCAGTATTTT. It yields the protein CASSDTAGGRTDTQYF.